This is a list of T cell receptor beta chains from one sample in a study of T cell responses to AZD1222 COVID-19 vaccine. The assay was immunoSEQ multiplex PCR, and TCRdb's table has in-frame clones only and misses some. The table has around 83,000 clones, approximately 91% seen once. The specimen comprised peripheral blood, sampled on day 0 of AZD1222 vaccination. Receptor source: an adult in good health. CDR3s include the opening cysteine and the closing phenylalanine or tryptophan. The order of the fields is D gene, V gene, clone size, J gene, CDR3 protein, CDR3 DNA. D genes are given only for firm matches. For some rows the clone size is stated as once, few or many, or as a class when expanded; others skip it.

TRBD1	TRBV4-2	.	TRBJ2-4	CASSQTGQGGNIQYF	TGTGCCAGCAGCCAAACCGGACAGGGAGGCAACATTCAGTACTTC
.	TRBV27	.	TRBJ2-5	CASLHQPPGHWETQYF	TGTGCCAGCCTCCACCAACCCCCGGGACACTGGGAGACCCAGTACTTC
TRBD1	TRBV5-6	.	TRBJ1-1	CASSPGQGLNTEAFF	TGTGCCAGCAGCCCGGGACAGGGGCTGAACACTGAAGCTTTCTTT
TRBD1	TRBV9	.	TRBJ1-3	CASSSGGGDGNTIYF	TGTGCCAGCAGCTCAGGGGGCGGGGATGGAAACACCATATATTTT
.	TRBV19	.	TRBJ1-1	CASRAGGYTEAFF	TGTGCCAGTAGGGCTGGGGGGTACACTGAAGCTTTCTTT
TRBD2	TRBV6-2/TRBV6-3	.	TRBJ2-7	CASSSGTSGSGYEQYF	TGTGCCAGCAGTTCTGGGACTAGCGGGTCGGGGTACGAGCAGTACTTC
TRBD1	TRBV10-3	.	TRBJ1-2	CAISGEQGADGYTF	TGTGCCATCAGTGGGGAACAGGGGGCGGATGGCTACACCTTC
.	TRBV6-2/TRBV6-3	.	TRBJ2-1	CASSWFGGAYNEQFF	TGTGCCAGCAGTTGGTTCGGGGGCGCCTACAATGAGCAGTTCTTC
.	TRBV7-9	.	TRBJ1-4	CASSLISREKLFF	TGTGCCAGCAGCTTAATTTCCAGAGAAAAACTGTTTTTT
.	TRBV6-2/TRBV6-3	once	TRBJ2-1	CASSLFQGGNEQFF	TGTGCCAGCAGTCTGTTTCAGGGGGGCAATGAGCAGTTCTTC
.	TRBV6-6	.	TRBJ2-2	CASLLRDTYTGELFF	TGTGCCAGCCTACTCCGGGACACCTACACCGGGGAGCTGTTTTTT
.	TRBV5-4	.	TRBJ1-2	CASTAGEGYTF	TGTGCCAGCACCGCGGGGGAGGGCTACACCTTC
TRBD2	TRBV19	once	TRBJ2-7	CASRKTTLAGGSYEQYF	TGTGCCAGTAGGAAGACCACACTAGCGGGAGGCTCCTACGAGCAGTACTTC
.	TRBV18	.	TRBJ2-7	CASSPPAGHEQYF	TGTGCCAGCTCACCACCGGCGGGTCACGAGCAGTACTTC
TRBD2	TRBV20-1	.	TRBJ2-1	CSASWDYPYNEQFF	TGCAGTGCTAGTTGGGACTACCCTTACAATGAGCAGTTCTTC
.	TRBV19	few	TRBJ1-1	CASSPGTPTEAFF	TGTGCCAGTAGCCCCGGGACACCTACTGAAGCTTTCTTT
TRBD1	TRBV3-1/TRBV3-2	.	TRBJ1-2	CASSRIQGEGYTF	TGTGCCAGCAGCCGCATACAGGGGGAAGGCTACACCTTC
.	TRBV6-1	.	TRBJ1-5	CASSEGQGSQPQHF	TGTGCCAGCAGTGAAGGGCAGGGCAGTCAGCCCCAGCATTTT